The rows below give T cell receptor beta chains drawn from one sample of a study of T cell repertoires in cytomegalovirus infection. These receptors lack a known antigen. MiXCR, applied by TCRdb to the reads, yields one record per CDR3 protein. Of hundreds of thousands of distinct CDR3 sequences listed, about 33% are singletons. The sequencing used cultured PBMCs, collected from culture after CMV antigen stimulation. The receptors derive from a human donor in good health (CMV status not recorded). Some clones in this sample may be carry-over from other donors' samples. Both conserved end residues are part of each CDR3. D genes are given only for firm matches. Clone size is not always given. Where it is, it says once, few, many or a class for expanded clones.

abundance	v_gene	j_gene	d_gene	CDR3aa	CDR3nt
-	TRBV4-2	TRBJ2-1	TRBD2	CASSQTTSGGFNEQFF	TGTGCCAGCAGCCAAACCACTAGCGGGGGGTTCAATGAGCAGTTCTTC
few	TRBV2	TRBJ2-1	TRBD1	CASSEGGTGDRQFF	TGTGCCAGCAGTGAAGGAGGAACAGGGGATAGGCAGTTCTTC
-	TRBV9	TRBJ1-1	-	CPSSSTKGNTEAFF	TGTCCCAGCAGCTCAACAAAAGGGAACACTGAAGCTTTCTTT
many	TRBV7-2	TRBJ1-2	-	CASSLRGGSGGAGGYTF	TGTGCCAGCAGCTTAAGAGGGGGATCGGGGGGCGCCGGTGGCTACACCTTC
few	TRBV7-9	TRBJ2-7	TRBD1	CASSFRQGTQYF	TGTGCCAGCAGCTTCCGACAGGGCACGCAGTACTTC
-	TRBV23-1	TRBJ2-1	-	CASSLRRAGPRNEQFF	TGCGCCAGCAGTCTTAGGCGGGCGGGGCCGAGGAATGAGCAGTTCTTC
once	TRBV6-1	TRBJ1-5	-	CAEGFGNQPQHF	TGTGCCGAAGGGTTTGGCAATCAGCCCCAGCATTTT
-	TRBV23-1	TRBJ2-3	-	CASSQSARAPPRWTEDTQYF	TGCGCCAGCAGTCAATCGGCGAGAGCGCCGCCCCGGTGGACTGAAGATACGCAGTATTTT
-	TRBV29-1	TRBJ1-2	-	CSVELAFGGYTF	TGCAGCGTTGAGCTGGCGTTCGGTGGCTACACCTTC
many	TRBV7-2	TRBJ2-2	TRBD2	CASSRTSGTGELFF	TGTGCCAGCAGCAGGACTAGCGGGACCGGGGAGCTGTTTTTT
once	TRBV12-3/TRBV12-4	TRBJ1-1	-	CASSSSYGGEPRNTEAFF	TGTGCCAGCAGCTCGAGTTACGGGGGCGAACCTCGGAACACTGAAGCTTTCTTT
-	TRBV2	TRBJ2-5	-	CASTGRTGGETQYF	TGTGCCAGCACCGGGAGGACAGGAGGAGAGACCCAGTACTTC
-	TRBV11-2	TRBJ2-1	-	CASSLVWDSYNEQFF	TGTGCCAGCAGCTTAGTTTGGGATTCCTACAATGAGCAGTTCTTC